This T cell receptor beta chain was recovered during a study of blood T cell repertoires in COVID-19 (dated by TCRdb to 2020 to 2022). With respect to the entire study: Samples covering the acute and convalescent phases of COVID-19 were provided by collaborators in the United States, Italy and Spain. The samples were drawn from the first 160 participants of the ongoing ImmuneRACE study and from 950 to 1,500 subjects provided by 6 global collaborators. Subjects who had been exposed to COVID-19, were actively infected with it, or had recovered from it provided the deeply sampled blood TCRbeta repertoires that made up the dataset. Nearly every sample came with metadata listing a de-identified subject ID, COVID-19 status, age in years and sex. The material from the prospective study consisted of cDNA or gDNA derived from T cells, B-cell-depleted T cells, or PBMCs. Where available, HLA class I and class II types were taken from metadata supplied by the sample provider and were not determined by assay-based typing. A freely available public database, intended as a resource for researchers studying the immune response to SARS-CoV-2, is where the repertoires were released. Beyond this particular receptor, the publication reports: How much clinical and demographic metadata was included differed by source and by participant, and the metadata was provided uncurated.

There are 14 amino acids in the CDR3, from cysteine to phenylalanine inclusive. Left in the record is the CDR3 DNA by itself, 42 bases read in frame from the first base. V is pruned by 2 bases and J by 10 bases, leaving 5 bases of the junction without a gene match. Based on the germline V gene, the CDR1 and CDR2 sequences are MDHEN and SYDVKM. Points on this clone: The antigen it recognizes is unknown. It has no much larger one-base neighbor in the sample; base qualities were not kept.

The immunoSEQ Assay, a bias-controlled multiplex PCR, was used to amplify TCRbeta CDR3 regions from genomic DNA. Processing in the source paper ran as follows. The number of nucleated cells in each sample was estimated by amplification of reference gene primers within the assay. Sequence reads were collapsed and filtered to measure the absolute abundance of every unique TCRbeta CDR3 rearrangement. Productive Simpson clonality was computed per sample as the square root of Simpson's diversity index over productive rearrangements. As stored in TCRdb, this immuneACCESS dataset retains in-frame rearrangements with V and J assigned. A fraction of the clones does not appear; measured against another copy, unresolved V genes explain less than half of the discrepancy, and the remainder lacks a known reason. The V and J calls and the clone size are those of that table, but D and trimming were determined from the DNA. The sample records around 300,000 clones, approximately 88% of which are singletons. The ten largest clones take up 3.5% to 4.5% of the sample.

Each collaborating institution followed its own protocols to collect whole blood in K2EDTA tubes. For TCRbeta analysis, collaborators shipped samples in one of three forms: frozen whole blood, isolated PBMCs, or DNA extracted from either of those sample types. The sequence is built from TRBV28 and TRBJ2-1, and 10 bases in between align with TRBD1. The sequencing input was peripheral blood. The source is a woman aged 50 to 60 with active or convalescent COVID-19. The nucleotide sequence reads TGTGCCAGCAGTTTACCCGTGACAGGGGGCGAGCAGTTCTTC. Its coded protein is CASSLPVTGGEQFF.